This paragraph reports one T cell receptor (beta chain). The germline V gene has CDR1 MGHDK and CDR2 SYGVNS. CDR3 size: 16 residues. V dropped 5 bases and J dropped 1; count of bases not matched to a gene: 7. This entry is derived from a study of blood T cell repertoires in COVID-19. Study context: Acute and convalescent COVID-19 samples came from the United States, Italy and Spain. The analysed material was cDNA or gDNA that came from T cells, B-cell-depleted T cells, or PBMCs.

A Seattle source enrolled patients during active infection and followed them longitudinally. How the authors handled the data: Reference gene primers were amplified, and this amplification served to estimate nucleated cell counts. TCRdb's table, derived via immunoSEQ multiplex PCR, lists solely in-frame clones and lacks some. V and J calls and clone size are those listed in that table; D and trimming were worked out from the DNA. The table shows over 200,000 clones, with approximately 80% occurring only once. The chain combines TRBV25-1 with TRBJ2-3; 9 bases are shared with TRBD1. The receptor was derived from a woman of 80 years or more with COVID-19, enrolled during active disease. Sequencing was carried out using peripheral blood. The CDR3 region is CASSRTGTGRTDTQYF. The CDR3 DNA reads as TGTGCCAGCAGTCGAACAGGGACAGGGCGCACAGATACGCAGTATTTT.